This T cell receptor (beta chain) was recovered during a study of T cell changes during pregnancy in multiple sclerosis. V lost 5 bases and J lost 5; bases outside the gene matches: 3. The CDR3 contains 13 residues. The V gene's germline CDR1 is SGHAT and CDR2 FQNNGV. Using immunoSEQ multiplex PCR, the repertoire was profiled, and TCRdb retains in-frame clones only, with some absent. The sample records about 69,000 clones, approximately 90% being singletons. The genes are TRBV11-2 and TRBJ1-2, with 9 bases aligning to TRBD1. The sequence derives from a female donor with multiple sclerosis, enrolled in a pregnancy study. The source material was peripheral blood, sampled before pregnancy. The CDR3 nucleotides are TGTGCCAGCAGCGTGGGACAGGGTTATGGCTACACCTTC. It encodes CASSVGQGYGYTF.